Sequencing of this TCR beta chain was carried out in a study of T-cell reconstitution after alpha-beta-depleted transplantation in children. Unique molecular identifiers were incorporated when the TCRbeta library was constructed. TCRdb independently ran MiXCR on the PCR reads; one entry per CDR3 protein. The repertoire holds just over 950,000 distinct CDR3 sequences, with roughly 29% as singletons. Study-wide points: Day-60 TCRbeta diversity that was high in some patients was derived from surviving recipient T cells and thymic progenitors.

There are a few counts of this clonotype. As yet, its antigen is unknown. Source: PBMCs, mostly from graft donor cells, taken 360 days after TCRalphabeta/CD19-depleted stem cell transplant. The sequence derives from a boy under two years old who had a stem cell transplant for SCID, so the T cells may come from the graft donor.

The CDR3: CSARPNAPGKYEETQYF. As DNA, the CDR3 is TGCAGTGCTAGACCCAACGCCCCAGGGAAGTATGAAGAGACCCAGTACTTC. V and J are TRBV20-1 and TRBJ2-5; tentatively, D is TRBD1 (5 bases). This CDR3 region has 17 residues. The V gene lost 2 bases and the J gene lost 3 bases, with 22 bases spanning the gap. Germline-derived CDR1 and CDR2 are DFQATT and SNEGSKA (reference sequence).